A selection of T cell receptor beta chains follows, all from one sample in a study of T cells in Graves' hyperthyroidism and ophthalmopathy. TCRdb reanalysed the multiplex PCR reads using MiXCR and keeps one entry per CDR3 protein. The table has about 420,000 distinct CDR3 sequences, roughly 15% seen once; the top ten hold 5% to 6.5%. The sequenced material came from blood. Receptors originate from a woman under 30 with Graves' hyperthyroidism. CDR3s include the opening cysteine and the closing phenylalanine or tryptophan. Fields, in order: V gene, J gene, clone size, D gene, CDR3 DNA, CDR3 protein. D genes are given only for firm matches. Clone size is stated in some rows and not others, as once, few, many or a class when expanded.

TRBV5-6	TRBJ2-1	-	-	TGTGCCAGCAGCGTCCAGGACAATGAGCAGTTCTTC	CASSVQDNEQFF
TRBV20-1	TRBJ1-2	many	TRBD1	TGCAGTGCTTCAGACCGAGGCAGGGGGTCTGGCTACACCTTC	CSASDRGRGSGYTF
TRBV20-1	TRBJ2-7	many	-	TGCAGTGCTATAGGGGGGTACGAGCAGTACTTC	CSAIGGYEQYF
TRBV20-1	TRBJ2-7	-	-	TGCAGTGCTAGAGAAAGAGGTCAGTTCTACGAGCAGTACTTC	CSARERGQFYEQYF
TRBV19	TRBJ1-1	few	-	TGTGCCAGTAGTATCGGGCAGGGGTCCACTGAAGCTTTCTTT	CASSIGQGSTEAFF
TRBV6-1	TRBJ1-1	many	-	TGTGCCAGCAGTCTCGGAGACGGCAACACTGAAGCTTTCTTT	CASSLGDGNTEAFF
TRBV7-9	TRBJ2-1	-	TRBD1	TGTGCCAGCAGCCCCACGGGACAGGGAAGCTACAATGAGCAGTTCTTC	CASSPTGQGSYNEQFF
TRBV19	TRBJ1-3	-	TRBD1	TGTGCCAGTAAAAAGGACAGGGGAAGTGGAAACACCATATATTTT	CASKKDRGSGNTIYF
TRBV7-9	TRBJ2-7	many	TRBD1	TGTGCCAGCAGCTCAAAGGGGACAGTGTCCTACGAGCAGTACTTC	CASSSKGTVSYEQYF
TRBV30	TRBJ1-1	many	-	TGTGCCTGGAGTGTACTGCCAGTTAACACTGAAGCTTTCTTT	CAWSVLPVNTEAFF
TRBV12-3/TRBV12-4	TRBJ2-1	many	-	TGTGCCAGCAGTTTCTTAACCTCCTACAATGAGCAGTTCTTC	CASSFLTSYNEQFF
TRBV6-5	TRBJ2-2	many	TRBD1	TGTGCCAGCAGTTACGGACGGGACAGGGGTTTCGGGGAGCTGTTTTTT	CASSYGRDRGFGELFF
TRBV11-2	TRBJ2-7	many	TRBD1	TGTGCCAGCAGCTCGGGACAGTTTACAAACTACGAGCAGTACTTC	CASSSGQFTNYEQYF
TRBV19	TRBJ1-5	-	TRBD1	TGTGCCAGTAGACCTGACAGGGGCCCCAATCAGCCCCAGCATTTT	CASRPDRGPNQPQHF
TRBV10-3	TRBJ2-7	many	-	TGTGCCATCAGGGGGGAGGAGGAGGTCGAGCAGTACTTC	CAIRGEEEVEQYF
TRBV2	TRBJ2-1	many	-	TGTGCCAGCAGGAATCAAACCTCCCACGTCAGTGAGCAGTTCTTC	CASRNQTSHVSEQFF
TRBV9	TRBJ2-5	few	-	TGTGCCAGCAGCGTCCCAGGGAGGGAGACCCAGTACTTC	CASSVPGRETQYF
TRBV20-1	TRBJ2-7	many	TRBD1	TGCAGTGCTATTCAGGGGGCCTTCTCAGAGCAGTACTTC	CSAIQGAFSEQYF
TRBV7-8	TRBJ2-2	few	-	TGTGCCAGCAGCAAGAGGGACATCCAGCTGTTGGGGGAGCTGTTTTTT	CASSKRDIQLLGELFF
TRBV29-1	TRBJ2-1	many	-	TGCAGCGTTGAAGCTAAAGGGTCGTCGGACAATGGTGAGCAGTTCTTC	CSVEAKGSSDNGEQFF
TRBV19	TRBJ1-1	-	-	TGTGCCAGTAGTATGAACAGGGTAACTGAAGCTTTCTTT	CASSMNRVTEAFF
TRBV6-5	TRBJ2-5	few	-	TGTGCCAGCAGTTACTCGATTAACGCCCAAGTGGACCAGTACTTC	CASSYSINAQVDQYF
TRBV6-2/TRBV6-3	TRBJ1-1	few	-	TGTGCCAGCAGTTACTATTCAGATGGGATCACTGAAGCTTTCTTT	CASSYYSDGITEAFF
TRBV29-1	TRBJ2-5	-	TRBD1	TGCAGCGTTATACGACAGGGAGAGACCCAGTACTTC	CSVIRQGETQYF
TRBV20-1	TRBJ1-1	many	-	TGCAGTGCTAGAGATTTGGGGGTTTTAGGGGAAGCTTTCTTT	CSARDLGVLGEAFF
TRBV30	TRBJ2-5	many	-	TGTGCCTGGAGTGTAAGCCAGGCTTTGGGCGAGACCCAGTACTTC	CAWSVSQALGETQYF
TRBV10-1	TRBJ1-3	-	-	TGCGCCATCTCCAACATTAGCACTGGAAACACCATATATTTT	CAISNISTGNTIYF
TRBV30	TRBJ2-1	many	-	TGTGCCTGGAGTGTACGTGAGCAGTTCTTC	CAWSVREQFF
TRBV6-1	TRBJ2-5	many	-	TGTGCCAGCAACCCCCGGCAGGGACAAGAGACCCAGTACTTC	CASNPRQGQETQYF
TRBV3-1	TRBJ1-5	many	TRBD1	TGTGCCAGCAGCCAAGGGGGGGGAGGGGGCCAGCCCCAGCATTTT	CASSQGGGGGQPQHF
TRBV6-5	TRBJ1-2	-	TRBD1	TGTGCCAGCAGTTACTCCCGGGACAGGGGGCATGGCTACACCTTC	CASSYSRDRGHGYTF
TRBV19	TRBJ2-2	few	TRBD1	TGTGCCAGTAGCGAAACAGGGGAGACCGGGGAGCTGTTTTTT	CASSETGETGELFF
TRBV10-1	TRBJ1-6	-	-	TGCGCCAGCAGTGACGGATTAAATTCACCCCTCCACTTT	CASSDGLNSPLHF
TRBV12-3/TRBV12-4	TRBJ2-1	many	TRBD2	TGTGCCAGCAGTGGAGCGGGAGGGCCCTACAATGAGCAGTTCTTC	CASSGAGGPYNEQFF
TRBV5-1	TRBJ1-5	many	-	TGCGCCAGCAGCTTTGAAGGGAATAGCAATCAGCCCCAGCATTTT	CASSFEGNSNQPQHF